One sample yielded the 17 T cell receptor beta chains listed below, sequenced in a study of vaccination and CD4 T cells after COVID-19. CD4+ T cells that had been cultured provided DNA sequenced with the Oncomine TCR Beta short-read assay. TCRdb redid the calling of the PCR reads with MiXCR, one entry per CDR3 protein. The table shows about 18,000 distinct CDR3 sequences, with approximately 40% occurring only once. The treatment was: approximately 9-day PBMC culture with coronavirus spike peptide pools or control peptides (ViraFEST assay). Their antigens are not known. The sequenced sample was CD4+ T cells from blood, cultured in vitro, obtained after SARS-CoV-2 vaccination. All receptors come from a human donor who had recovered from COVID-19.

The chain employs TRBV28 and TRBJ2-7; the D is unclear. V lost 5 bases to trimming and J lost 5 bases, with 19 bases between them. Germline V CDR1 and CDR2: MDHEN, SYDVKM. This CDR3 is built from 15 residues. The CDR3 protein is CASSATGRPLHEQYF. As DNA, the CDR3 is TGTGCCAGCAGTGCCACCGGACGGCCCCTCCACGAGCAGTACTTC.

With regard to this clonotype: Given a much more abundant clone one base away, this may be a read error. Likely a read error: the CDR3 ends without its conserved phenylalanine or tryptophan. This rearrangement joins TRBV6-1 to TRBJ2-7; weak D call: TRBD2 (7 bases). The V gene's germline CDR1 is MNHNS and CDR2 SASEGT. CDR3 size: 14 residues. With 8 bases removed from V and 0 bases from J, the gap between germline ends came to 14 bases. CDR3: CASRWGGASYEQYL. In DNA, the CDR3 is TGTGCCAGCCGATGGGGGGGCGCCTCCTACGAGCAGTACCTC.

The chain uses TRBV3-1 and TRBJ1-2; TRBD1 matches at 9 bases. CDR1 LGHDT and CDR2 YNNKEL come from the germline V gene (reference sequence). Germline trimming cut 0 bases from V and 6 bases from J; bases unmatched to any gene: 8. The CDR3 spans 16 residues. The CDR3: CASSQDSVRDRDGYTF. The CDR3 nucleotides are TGTGCCAGCAGCCAAGATAGCGTTCGGGACAGGGATGGCTACACCTTC.

The chain combines TRBV6-2 or TRBV6-3 with TRBJ1-6; possible D gene TRBD1, 5 bases. The CDR3 has 14 residues. V shed 7 bases and J shed 7 bases, with 14 bases lying between them. CDR1 is MNHEY, CDR2 SVGEGT, per germline. CDR3 in DNA: TGTGCCAGCATCTCGGGGACGGCAAATTCACCCCTCCACTTT. Translating gives CASISGTANSPLHF.

This clonotype appeared a few times. V is TRBV24-1 and J is TRBJ2-5, with 13 bases lining up with TRBD2. Losses at the gene ends were 4 bases for V and 2 bases for J; bases not matched to a gene: 3. The length of the CDR3 is 16 residues. CDR1 KGHDR and CDR2 SFDVKD come from the germline V gene. The chain's CDR3 is CATSDILAGGQETQYF. As DNA, the CDR3 is TGTGCCACCAGTGACATACTAGCGGGGGGGCAAGAGACCCAGTACTTC.

This clonotype has more than one count but fewer than ten. This sequence joins TRBV28 and TRBJ1-2, with D hard to call. Per germline, CDR1 MDHEN and CDR2 SYDVKM. The CDR3 contains 11 residues. Trimming left V 3 bases short and J 3 bases short, with 2 bases between. CDR3 nucleotide sequence: TGTGCCAGCAGTTTCGACTATGGCTACACCTTC. Its translation is CASSFDYGYTF.

The chain joins TRBV11-2 to TRBJ2-7; a possible D gene is TRBD2 (6 bases). CDR3 length: 14 residues. V lost 4 bases and J lost 6, with 16 bases in between. CDR1 and CDR2 from the germline V gene are SGHAT and FQNNGV. The CDR3 bases are TGTGCCAGCAGCTCCGTCGGGAGAGGTGGCGAGCAGTACTTC. Amino acid sequence: CASSSVGRGGEQYF.

This clonotype was counted a few times. The genes are TRBV20-1 and TRBJ1-1, with no clear D. The CDR3 consists of 15 residues. Germline-derived CDR1 and CDR2 are DFQATT and SNEGSKA (reference sequence). The V and J ends lost 1 base and 6 bases respectively, with 18 bases between them. The CDR3 here is CSARGRGRWAAEAFF. Here the CDR3 DNA reads TGCAGTGCTAGAGGTCGAGGGAGATGGGCGGCTGAAGCTTTCTTT.

This chain joins TRBV4-3 and TRBJ1-2, with unresolved D. Trimming took 0 bases from V and 6 from J, leaving 11 bases between them. The CDR3 spans 14 residues. Germline CDR1 reads LGHNA; CDR2 reads YSLEER. DNA for the CDR3: TGCGCCAGCAGCCAAGATAGAGGCGGTAATGGCTACACCTTC. This encodes CASSQDRGGNGYTF.

This clonotype was found once. The CDR3 nucleotides are TGTGCCAGCAGTGAACTTCCCATGGGCTACGAGCAGTACTTC. Translating gives CASSELPMGYEQYF. The rearrangement uses TRBV6-1 and TRBJ2-7; the D is unclear. The CDR3 length is 14 residues. Germline CDR1 MNHNS, CDR2 SASEGT. V was clipped by 2 bases and J by 3 bases, with 11 bases between them.

V and J are TRBV28 and TRBJ2-7; TRBD2 matches 7 bases. This CDR3 has 15 residues. The V segment lost 3 bases and the J segment 6 bases; nucleotides outside the gene matches: 11. CDR1 MDHEN and CDR2 SYDVKM come from the germline V gene. The CDR3 region has the DNA TGTGCCAGCAGTTTGGGGGGAGGGCGTCTAGGCGAGCAGTACTTC. Translated, it gives CASSLGGGRLGEQYF.

The CDR3 loop is CASSNWVQPQHF. CDR3 in DNA: TGTGCCAGTAGTAATTGGGTTCAGCCCCAGCATTTT. This chain joins TRBV19 and TRBJ1-5; D uncertain. The V end lost 4 bases, the J end lost 6 bases, and 7 bases lay between the germline ends. CDR1 is LNHDA, CDR2 SQIVND, per germline (reference sequence). The CDR3 is made up of 12 amino acids. The variable domain in full, completed from reference TRBV19 and TRBJ1-5, reads DGGITQSPKYLFRKEGQNVTLSCEQNLNHDAMYWYRQDPGQGLRLIYYSQIVNDFQKGDIAEGYSVSREKKESFPLTVTSAQKNPTAFYLCASSNWVQPQHFGDGTRLSIL.

This clonotype was seen more than once but under ten times. The chain couples TRBV20-1 to TRBJ1-1; TRBD1 aligns across 9 bases. Germline V gene lookup returns CDR1 DFQATT and CDR2 SNEGSKA (reference sequence). This CDR3 has 17 residues. J was trimmed by 5 bases and V by 6 bases; bases with no gene match: 19. For the CDR3, the DNA is TGCAGTGCAAAAGACAGGGGGGCATATATAATGAGGACTGAAGCTTTCTTT. This gives the protein CSAKDRGAYIMRTEAFF.

The chain uses TRBV9 and TRBJ1-6; no clear D gene. V was shortened by 0 bases and J by 8 bases, with 12 bases between the two germline ends. From germline, CDR1 is SGDLS and CDR2 YYNGEE. The CDR3 runs 15 residues. The CDR3 DNA sequence: TGTGCCAGCAGCGTAGCTACGTCCGGGGATTCACCCCTCCACTTT. Protein product: CASSVATSGDSPLHF.

The V and J genes are TRBV19 and TRBJ1-6; possible D gene TRBD1, 5 bases. The germline V gene has CDR1 LNHDA and CDR2 SQIVND (reference sequence). The CDR3 is 14 residues long. The germline V and J ends were trimmed by 5 bases and 10 bases, with 15 bases remaining between them. CDR3 in DNA: TGTGCCAGTAGTCCTAGGGGACCGGAGTCACCCCTCCACTTT. Translated: CASSPRGPESPLHF.

The chain links TRBV2 to TRBJ2-3; D is unresolved. V was clipped by 2 bases and J by 0 bases, with 9 bases between them. The CDR3 is 15 amino acids. Germline-derived CDR1 and CDR2 are SNHLY and FYNNEI. In nucleotides, the CDR3 is TGTGCCAGCAGTGAAACCCCGGGTAGCACAGATACGCAGTATTTT. It codes for CASSETPGSTDTQYF.

J is TRBJ2-1 and V is TRBV7-2, with D tentatively TRBD2 (6 bases). The CDR3 is 14 amino acids. The ends were cut back, 1 base at V and 4 bases at J, with 8 bases in the middle. Looked up from germline, CDR1 is SGHTA and CDR2 is FQGNSA. The CDR3 DNA reads as TGTGCCAGCAGCTTAGGCGGGGATTACAATGAGCAGTTCTTC. Amino acid sequence: CASSLGGDYNEQFF.